Presented here are 4 T cell receptor beta chains from one specimen sequenced in a study of blood T cell repertoires in COVID-19. Some clones are missing from TCRdb's copy, which holds only in-frame ones; the method was immunoSEQ multiplex PCR. The sample records under 350,000 clones, 80% to 90% being singletons. Sequencing was done on a sample of PBMCs or T cells enriched from blood (not recorded which). These TCRs come from a woman in her forties with acute COVID-19.

The V and J genes are TRBV6-5 and TRBJ1-6; D is perhaps TRBD1 (5 bases). Germline V gene data show CDR1 as MNHEY and CDR2 as SVGAGI. This CDR3 region has 16 residues. V lost 0 bases and J 7 bases, leaving 13 bases between the germline ends. The CDR3 coding sequence is TGTGCCAGCAGTTACTCGACGGGGACTACAAATTCACCCCTCCACTTT. This gives the protein CASSYSTGTTNSPLHF.

The chain carries TRBV3-1 (or the pseudogene TRBV3-2) and TRBJ2-5; tentative D call: TRBD1 (6 bases). V lost 3 bases and J 1 base, leaving 9 bases between the germline ends. The germline V gene encodes CDR1 LGHDT and CDR2 YNNKEL (reference sequence). This CDR3 spans 14 amino acids. The CDR3 loop reads CASSHRTVQETQYF. The DNA of the CDR3 is TGTGCCAGCAGCCACCGGACAGTCCAAGAGACCCAGTACTTC.

The chain is built from TRBV6-2 or TRBV6-3 and TRBJ1-3, with 8 bases lining up with TRBD1. CDR3 size: 18 residues. The germline V gene has CDR1 MNHEY and CDR2 SVGEGT. The ends lost 2 bases at V and 4 bases at J; junction bases unmatched: 13. For the CDR3, the DNA is TGTGCCAGCAGTTACCCCTCGGACAGGGTCGATGGCGGAAACACCATATATTTT. This gives the protein CASSYPSDRVDGGNTIYF.

The chain has TRBV29-1 and TRBJ1-2; a possible D gene is TRBD1 (5 bases). The CDR3 has 14 residues. The V gene's germline CDR1 is SQVTM and CDR2 ANQGSEA. V lost 1 base and J lost 3, with 12 bases in between. CDR3 loop: CSVEVGTGDYGYTF. In nucleotides, the CDR3 is TGCAGCGTTGAAGTGGGGACGGGGGACTATGGCTACACCTTC.